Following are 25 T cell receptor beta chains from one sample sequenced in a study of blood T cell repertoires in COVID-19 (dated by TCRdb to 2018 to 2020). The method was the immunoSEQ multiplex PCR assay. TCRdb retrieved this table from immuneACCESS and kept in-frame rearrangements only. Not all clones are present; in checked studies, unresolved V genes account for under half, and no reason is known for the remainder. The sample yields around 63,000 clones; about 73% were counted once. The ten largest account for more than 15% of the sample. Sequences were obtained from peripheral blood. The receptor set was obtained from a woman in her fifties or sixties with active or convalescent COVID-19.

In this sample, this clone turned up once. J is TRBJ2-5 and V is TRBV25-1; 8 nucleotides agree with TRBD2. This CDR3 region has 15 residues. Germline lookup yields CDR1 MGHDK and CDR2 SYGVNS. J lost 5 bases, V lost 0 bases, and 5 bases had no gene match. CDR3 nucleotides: TGTGCCAGCAGTGAATATCGGGGGGGCATTGAGACCCAGTACTTC. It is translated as CASSEYRGGIETQYF.

CDR3 residues: CASSRTVNNSPLHF. CDR3 coding DNA: TGTGCCAGCAGCAGAACAGTCAATAATTCACCCCTCCACTTT. The chain couples TRBV6-5 to TRBJ1-6; D uncertain. The CDR3 spans 14 residues. Trimming left V 6 bases short and J 5 bases short, with 11 bases between. In germline, CDR1 is MNHEY, CDR2 SVGAGI.

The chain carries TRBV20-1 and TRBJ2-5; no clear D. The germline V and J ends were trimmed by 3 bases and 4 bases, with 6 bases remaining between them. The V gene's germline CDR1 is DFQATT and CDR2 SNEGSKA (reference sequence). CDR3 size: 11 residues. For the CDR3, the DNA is TGCAGTGCTAGTTTGCGAGAGACCCAGTACTTC. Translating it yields CSASLRETQYF.

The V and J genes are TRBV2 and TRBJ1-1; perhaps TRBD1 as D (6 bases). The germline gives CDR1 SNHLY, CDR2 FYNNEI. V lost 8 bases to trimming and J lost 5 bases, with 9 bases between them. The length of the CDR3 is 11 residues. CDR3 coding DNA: TGTGCCAGCCTCACAGGGACTGAAGCTTTCTTT. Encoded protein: CASLTGTEAFF.

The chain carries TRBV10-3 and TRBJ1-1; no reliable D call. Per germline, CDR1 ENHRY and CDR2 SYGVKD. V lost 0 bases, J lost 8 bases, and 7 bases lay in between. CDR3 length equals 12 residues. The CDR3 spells CAISESLVEAFF. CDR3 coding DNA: TGTGCCATCAGTGAGTCATTAGTGGAAGCTTTCTTT.

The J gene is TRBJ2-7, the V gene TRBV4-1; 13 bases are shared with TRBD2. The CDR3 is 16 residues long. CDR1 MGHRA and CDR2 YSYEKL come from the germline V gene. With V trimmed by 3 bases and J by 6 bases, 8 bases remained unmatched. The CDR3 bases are TGCGCCAGCAGCCAGCCTGGACTAGCGGGAGAAGGCGAGCAGTACTTC. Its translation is CASSQPGLAGEGEQYF.

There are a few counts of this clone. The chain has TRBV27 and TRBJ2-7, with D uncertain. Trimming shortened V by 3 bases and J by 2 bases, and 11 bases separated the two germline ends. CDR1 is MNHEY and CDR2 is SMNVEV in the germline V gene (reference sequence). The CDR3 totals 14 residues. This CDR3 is CASSFTPYTYEQYF. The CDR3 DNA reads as TGTGCCAGCAGTTTCACTCCGTATACCTACGAGCAGTACTTC.

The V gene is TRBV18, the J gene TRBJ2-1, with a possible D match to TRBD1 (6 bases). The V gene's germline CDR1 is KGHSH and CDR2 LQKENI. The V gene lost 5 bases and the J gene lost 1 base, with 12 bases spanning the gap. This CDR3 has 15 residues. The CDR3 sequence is CASSIAGQSYNEQFF. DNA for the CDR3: TGTGCCAGCTCAATAGCCGGACAGTCCTACAATGAGCAGTTCTTC.

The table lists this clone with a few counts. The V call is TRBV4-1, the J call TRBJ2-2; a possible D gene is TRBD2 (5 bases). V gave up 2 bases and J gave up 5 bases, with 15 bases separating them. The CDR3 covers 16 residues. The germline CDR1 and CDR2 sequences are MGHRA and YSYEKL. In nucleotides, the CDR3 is TGCGCCAGCAGCCAAACTAGGACCCGGCCGACCGGGGAGCTGTTTTTT. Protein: CASSQTRTRPTGELFF.

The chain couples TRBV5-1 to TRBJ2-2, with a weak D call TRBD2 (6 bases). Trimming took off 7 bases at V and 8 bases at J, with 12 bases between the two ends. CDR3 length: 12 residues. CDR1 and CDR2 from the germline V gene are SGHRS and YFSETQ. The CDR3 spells CASWRERGELFF. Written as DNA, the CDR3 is TGCGCCAGCTGGCGGGAAAGGGGGGAGCTGTTTTTT.

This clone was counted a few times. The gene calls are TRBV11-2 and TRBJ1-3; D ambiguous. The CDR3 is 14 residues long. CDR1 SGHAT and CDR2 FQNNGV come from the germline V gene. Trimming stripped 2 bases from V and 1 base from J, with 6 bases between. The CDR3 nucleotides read TGTGCCAGCAGCTTAAGCAGGTCTGGAAACACCATATATTTT. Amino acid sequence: CASSLSRSGNTIYF.

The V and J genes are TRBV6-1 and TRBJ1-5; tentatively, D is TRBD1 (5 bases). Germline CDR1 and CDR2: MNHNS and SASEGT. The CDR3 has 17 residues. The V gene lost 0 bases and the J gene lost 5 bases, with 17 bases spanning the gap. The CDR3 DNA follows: TGTGCCAGCAGTGAAGCAAAAGCAGGGTATAAGGATCAGCCCCAGCATTTT. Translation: CASSEAKAGYKDQPQHF.

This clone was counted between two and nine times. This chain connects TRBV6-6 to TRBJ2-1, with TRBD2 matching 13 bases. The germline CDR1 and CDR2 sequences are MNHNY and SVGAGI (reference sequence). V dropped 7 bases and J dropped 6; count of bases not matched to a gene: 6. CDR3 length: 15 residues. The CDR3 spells CASTRTSGRTNEQFF. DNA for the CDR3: TGTGCCAGCACTCGGACTAGCGGGAGAACCAATGAGCAGTTCTTC.

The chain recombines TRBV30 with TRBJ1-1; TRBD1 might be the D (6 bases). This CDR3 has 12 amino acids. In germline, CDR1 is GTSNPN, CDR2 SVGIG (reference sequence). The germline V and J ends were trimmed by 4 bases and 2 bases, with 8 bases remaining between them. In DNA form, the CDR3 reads TGTGCCTGGAACAGGGAAAACACTGAAGCTTTCTTT. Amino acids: CAWNRENTEAFF.

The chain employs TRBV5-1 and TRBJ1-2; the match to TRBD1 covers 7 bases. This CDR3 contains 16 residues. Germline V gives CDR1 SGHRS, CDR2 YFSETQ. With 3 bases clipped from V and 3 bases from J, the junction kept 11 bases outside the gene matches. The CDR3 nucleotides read TGCGCCAGCAGCTCTACCGGGACAGCGCGTTACTATGGCTACACCTTC. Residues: CASSSTGTARYYGYTF.

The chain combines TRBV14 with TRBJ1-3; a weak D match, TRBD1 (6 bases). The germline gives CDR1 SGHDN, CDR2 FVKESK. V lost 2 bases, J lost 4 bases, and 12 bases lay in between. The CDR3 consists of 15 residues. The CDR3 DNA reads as TGTGCCAGCAGCCAATTTTCAGGGGACGGAAACACCATATATTTT. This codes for CASSQFSGDGNTIYF.

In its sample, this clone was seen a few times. CDR3 amino acids: CSVLEGQTPIGYTF. CDR3 DNA sequence: TGCAGCGTCCTAGAGGGACAGACCCCTATCGGCTACACCTTC. V and J are TRBV29-1 and TRBJ1-2, with TRBD1 matching 7 bases. Per germline, CDR1 SQVTM and CDR2 ANQGSEA. The CDR3 spans 14 residues. The trim removed 6 bases at V and 8 bases at J, leaving 15 bases unmatched.

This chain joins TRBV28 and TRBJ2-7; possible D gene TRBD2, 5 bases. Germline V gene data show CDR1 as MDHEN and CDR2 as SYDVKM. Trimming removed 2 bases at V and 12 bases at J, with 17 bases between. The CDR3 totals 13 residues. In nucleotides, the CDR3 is TGTGCCAGCAGTTTACCTTCGGGAACACGGGCGTACTTC. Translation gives CASSLPSGTRAYF.

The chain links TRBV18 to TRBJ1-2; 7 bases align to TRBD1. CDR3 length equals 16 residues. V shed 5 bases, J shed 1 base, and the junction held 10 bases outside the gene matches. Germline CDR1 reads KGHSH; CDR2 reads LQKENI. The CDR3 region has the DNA TGTGCCAGCTCATTCGGCCAGGACAGGTTTAACTATGGCTACACCTTC. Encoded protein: CASSFGQDRFNYGYTF.

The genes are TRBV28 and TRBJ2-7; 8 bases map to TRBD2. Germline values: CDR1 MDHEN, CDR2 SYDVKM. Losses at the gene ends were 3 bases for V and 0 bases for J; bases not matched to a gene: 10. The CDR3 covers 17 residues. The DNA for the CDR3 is TGTGCCAGCAGTTTCATCAAGGGACTAGGAAGCTCCTACGAGCAGTACTTC. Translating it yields CASSFIKGLGSSYEQYF. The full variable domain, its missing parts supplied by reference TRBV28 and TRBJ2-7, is DVKVTQSSRYLVKRTGEKVFLECVQDMDHENMFWYRQDPGLGLRLIYFSYDVKMKEKGDIPEGYSVSREKKERFSLILESASTNQTSMYLCASSFIKGLGSSYEQYFGPGTRLTVT.

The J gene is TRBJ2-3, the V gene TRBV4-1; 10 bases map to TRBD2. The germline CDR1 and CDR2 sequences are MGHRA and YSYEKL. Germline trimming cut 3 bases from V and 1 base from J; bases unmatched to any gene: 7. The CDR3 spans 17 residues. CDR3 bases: TGCGCCAGCAGCCAGGTACCCGGGACTAGCGGCACAGATACGCAGTATTTT. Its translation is CASSQVPGTSGTDTQYF.

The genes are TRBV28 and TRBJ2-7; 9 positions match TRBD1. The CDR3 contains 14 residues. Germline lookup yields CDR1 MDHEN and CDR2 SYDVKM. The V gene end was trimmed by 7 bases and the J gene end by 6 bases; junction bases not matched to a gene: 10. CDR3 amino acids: CASTPAGQGSEQYF. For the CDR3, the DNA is TGTGCCAGCACCCCAGCGGGACAGGGTTCCGAGCAGTACTTC.

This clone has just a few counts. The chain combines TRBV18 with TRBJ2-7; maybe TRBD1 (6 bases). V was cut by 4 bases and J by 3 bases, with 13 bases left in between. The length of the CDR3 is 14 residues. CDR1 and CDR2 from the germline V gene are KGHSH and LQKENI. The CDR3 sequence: CASSRDTGYYEQYF. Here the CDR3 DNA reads TGTGCCAGCTCACGGGACACCGGATACTACGAGCAGTACTTC.

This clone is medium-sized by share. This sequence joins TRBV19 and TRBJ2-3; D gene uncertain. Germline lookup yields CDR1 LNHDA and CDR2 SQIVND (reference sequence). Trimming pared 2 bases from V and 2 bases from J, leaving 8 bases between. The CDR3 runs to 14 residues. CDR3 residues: CASSISDNTDTQYF. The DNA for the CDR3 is TGTGCCAGTAGTATATCAGACAACACAGATACGCAGTATTTT. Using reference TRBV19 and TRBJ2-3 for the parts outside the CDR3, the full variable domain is DGGITQSPKYLFRKEGQNVTLSCEQNLNHDAMYWYRQDPGQGLRLIYYSQIVNDFQKGDIAEGYSVSREKKESFPLTVTSAQKNPTAFYLCASSISDNTDTQYFGPGTRLTVL.

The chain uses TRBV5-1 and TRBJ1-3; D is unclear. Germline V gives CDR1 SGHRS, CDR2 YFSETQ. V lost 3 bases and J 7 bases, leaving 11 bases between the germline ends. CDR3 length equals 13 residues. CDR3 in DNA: TGCGCCAGCAGCTCGGGGAAGGACAACACCATATATTTT. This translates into CASSSGKDNTIYF.